Listed below are T cell receptor beta chains from one sample, sequenced in a study of neurological immune-mediated disorders. TCRdb called the 5' RACE reads again in MiXCR, with one record for every CDR3 protein. In the table there are approximately 46,000 distinct CDR3 sequences, 2.5% to 3.5% of which are singletons. Source material: PBMCs. The source is a woman aged 45-60 years with multiple sclerosis. Both conserved end residues are part of each CDR3. D genes are given only for firm matches. A row's size may be missing; if present it is once, few, many or a size class.

V: TRBV20-1
size: many
D: TRBD1
J: TRBJ2-1
DNA: TGCAGTGCTACAATCCGACAGGGGAACCCCAGGGGAATTGGGCAGTTCTTC
CDR3: CSATIRQGNPRGIGQFF

V: TRBV7-6
size: many
D: TRBD1
J: TRBJ1-5
DNA: TGTGCCAGCAGCTTAAGGGGGCAGGGCAATCAGCCCCAGCATTTT
CDR3: CASSLRGQGNQPQHF

V: TRBV3-1
size: NA
D: TRBD1
J: TRBJ2-7
DNA: TGTGCCAGCAGCGAGACAGGGGGAACCTACGAGCAGTACTTC
CDR3: CASSETGGTYEQYF

V: TRBV27
size: many
D: NA
J: TRBJ1-6
DNA: TGTGCCAGCAGTTCCCGGGGGTATAATTCACCCCTCCACTTT
CDR3: CASSSRGYNSPLHF

V: TRBV19
size: few
D: NA
J: TRBJ1-6
DNA: TGTGCCAGTAGTATTCAGAAGGATAATTCACCCCTACACTTT
CDR3: CASSIQKDNSPLHF

V: TRBV9
size: many
D: NA
J: TRBJ1-1
DNA: TGTGCCAGCAGCCCAGGACAGTTGAGGACTGAAGCTTTCTTT
CDR3: CASSPGQLRTEAFF

V: TRBV20-1
size: many
D: NA
J: TRBJ1-3
DNA: TGCAGTGCTAGAGATATGCACTCTGGAAACACCATATATTTT
CDR3: CSARDMHSGNTIYF

V: TRBV3-1
size: NA
D: TRBD2
J: TRBJ2-7
DNA: TGTGCCAGCAGCCAAGCATCCGGGAGGTACTCCTACGAGCAGTACTTC
CDR3: CASSQASGRYSYEQYF

V: TRBV29-1
size: many
D: TRBD1
J: TRBJ1-2
DNA: TGCAGCGCCGAACAGGGGAGCTATGGCTACACCTTC
CDR3: CSAEQGSYGYTF

V: TRBV5-1
size: many
D: TRBD1
J: TRBJ1-4
DNA: TGCGCCAGCAGCTACGGGACAGGGGCGGAAAAACTGTTTTTT
CDR3: CASSYGTGAEKLFF

V: TRBV20-1
size: many
D: NA
J: TRBJ2-7
DNA: TGCAGTGCTAGACATGGAGCGAACTCCTACGAGCAGTACTTC
CDR3: CSARHGANSYEQYF

V: TRBV7-9
size: many
D: TRBD2
J: TRBJ2-1
DNA: TGTGCCAGCAGCTTCCGGACTAGCCTGACCAATGAGCAGTTCTTC
CDR3: CASSFRTSLTNEQFF

V: TRBV12-3/TRBV12-4
size: many
D: NA
J: TRBJ1-2
DNA: TGTGCCAGCAGTTCTCGGCTCATGCCTCTATCTGGCACCTTC
CDR3: CASSSRLMPLSGTF

V: TRBV15
size: many
D: TRBD1
J: TRBJ2-3
DNA: TGTGCCACCAGCAGAACCTGGACAGGAGCTAGCACAGATACGCAGTATTTT
CDR3: CATSRTWTGASTDTQYF

V: TRBV27
size: many
D: NA
J: TRBJ1-3
DNA: TGTGCCAGCAGTTTGACGGGGGCCTTCGGCTCTGGAAACACCATATATTTT
CDR3: CASSLTGAFGSGNTIYF

V: TRBV9
size: many
D: NA
J: TRBJ2-7
DNA: TGTGCCAGCAGCTGTGGTGAAGTCCGAGAGCAGTACTTC
CDR3: CASSCGEVREQYF

V: TRBV7-3
size: many
D: NA
J: TRBJ2-1
DNA: TGTGCCAGCAGCTTAAGGGCAGCGGGTGAGGGCCTGAGTGAGCAGTTCTTC
CDR3: CASSLRAAGEGLSEQFF

V: TRBV5-1
size: many
D: NA
J: TRBJ1-4
DNA: TGCGCCAGCAGCCTGGGGACGGCGAATGAAAAACTGTTTTTT
CDR3: CASSLGTANEKLFF

V: TRBV6-5
size: many
D: NA
J: TRBJ1-3
DNA: TGTGCCAGCAGACCAGTCCCGGCGGCAGCCACCATATATTTT
CDR3: CASRPVPAAATIYF

V: TRBV20-1
size: many
D: NA
J: TRBJ2-2
DNA: TGCAGTGCCGTGGGGGCGGGGACCGGGGAGCTGTTTTTT
CDR3: CSAVGAGTGELFF

V: TRBV5-4
size: many
D: NA
J: TRBJ1-2
DNA: TGTGCCAGCAGCTTGAAGCCAAACTATGGCTACACCTTC
CDR3: CASSLKPNYGYTF

V: TRBV15
size: many
D: TRBD1
J: TRBJ2-5
DNA: TGTGCCACCAGCAGAGGGGACAGGGGGGGAGAGACCCAGTACTTC
CDR3: CATSRGDRGGETQYF

V: TRBV6-1
size: medium-sized
D: NA
J: TRBJ2-3
DNA: TGTGCCACTAACTGCTCCCACACAGATACGCAGTATTTT
CDR3: CATNCSHTDTQYF

V: TRBV5-1
size: many
D: NA
J: TRBJ2-1
DNA: TGCGCCAGCAGCCTGTCGACGGATGAGCAGTTCTTC
CDR3: CASSLSTDEQFF

V: TRBV7-9
size: many
D: NA
J: TRBJ2-4
DNA: TGTGCCAGCAGCTTAGACAGGGCAGGAAACATTCAGTACTTC
CDR3: CASSLDRAGNIQYF

V: TRBV7-2
size: many
D: TRBD2
J: TRBJ2-7
DNA: TGTGCCAGCAGCTTTGAGCGGGGAACCTACGAGCAGTACTTC
CDR3: CASSFERGTYEQYF

V: TRBV7-2
size: many
D: NA
J: TRBJ2-7
DNA: TGTGCCAGCAGCGAGGACTCTCTCTCCTACGAGCAGTACTTC
CDR3: CASSEDSLSYEQYF

V: TRBV6-5
size: many
D: NA
J: TRBJ1-6
DNA: TGTGCCAGCAGTTACGGGCGACAGTATAATTCACCCCTCCACTTT
CDR3: CASSYGRQYNSPLHF

V: TRBV5-1
size: many
D: NA
J: TRBJ2-2
DNA: TGCGCCAGCAGCTTGACAAGCCTTACCGGGGAGCTGTTTTTT
CDR3: CASSLTSLTGELFF

V: TRBV7-6
size: few
D: NA
J: TRBJ2-3
DNA: TGTGCCAGCAGCTTAGGGGTCCCGGGGGGCGAATCCCCAGATACGCAGTATTTT
CDR3: CASSLGVPGGESPDTQYF

V: TRBV18
size: NA
D: TRBD1
J: TRBJ1-4
DNA: TGTGCCAGCTCACCGGGACAGGGAACTAATGAAAAACTGTTTTTT
CDR3: CASSPGQGTNEKLFF

V: TRBV11-2
size: many
D: NA
J: TRBJ2-2
DNA: TGTGCCAGCAGCTTTACAGGGAAACCAATCACCGGGGAGCTGTTTTTT
CDR3: CASSFTGKPITGELFF

V: TRBV5-1
size: many
D: NA
J: TRBJ1-1
DNA: TGCGCCAGCAGCTTGGGTGGGACGGCGAACACTGAAGCTTTCTTT
CDR3: CASSLGGTANTEAFF

V: TRBV7-3
size: many
D: TRBD2
J: TRBJ2-1
DNA: TGTGCCAGCAGCTTACCGGGGAGGGCCTTAAATGAGCAGTTCTTC
CDR3: CASSLPGRALNEQFF

V: TRBV20-1
size: many
D: NA
J: TRBJ2-3
DNA: TGCAGTGCTAGCTCCGGGCCCCCGGATACGCAGTATTTT
CDR3: CSASSGPPDTQYF

V: TRBV7-2
size: many
D: TRBD2
J: TRBJ2-5
DNA: TGTGCCAGCAGCTTCCTGGGACTAGCGGGGGGAGAGACCCAGTACTTC
CDR3: CASSFLGLAGGETQYF

V: TRBV5-1
size: many
D: NA
J: TRBJ2-5
DNA: TGCGCCAGCAGCAAAAGGCTTGGCTCACAAGAGACCCAGTACTTC
CDR3: CASSKRLGSQETQYF

V: TRBV2
size: many
D: NA
J: TRBJ2-1
DNA: TGTGCCAGCAGTGAAGCGAGGGGCTCCTACAATGAGCAGTTCTTC
CDR3: CASSEARGSYNEQFF

V: TRBV3-1
size: many
D: NA
J: TRBJ2-1
DNA: TGTGCCAGCAGCCCTTTAGGGTTGGATGAGCAGTTCTTC
CDR3: CASSPLGLDEQFF

V: TRBV6-5
size: many
D: TRBD2
J: TRBJ2-5
DNA: TGTGCCAGCAGTTCCTTAGCGGGGGGGCGAGAGACCCAGTACTTC
CDR3: CASSSLAGGRETQYF

V: TRBV20-1
size: many
D: NA
J: TRBJ2-2
DNA: TGCAGTGCTAGAGAAGGGCCCAACACCGGGGAGCTGTTTTTT
CDR3: CSAREGPNTGELFF